This T cell receptor (beta chain) was found in a study of blood T cell repertoires in COVID-19. At the level of the study: Collection of acute and convalescent COVID-19 samples took place in the United States, Italy and Spain. PBMCs, B-cell-depleted T cells, or T cells provided the cDNA or gDNA that made up the material.

Seattle researchers signed up patients amid active infection and tracked them longitudinally. Germline CDR1 and CDR2: SGHTA and FQGTGA. The V gene end was trimmed by 6 bases and the J gene end by 2 bases; junction bases not matched to a gene: 1. The CDR3 consists of 14 residues. In the original processing: Scientists estimated how many nucleated cells there were by amplifying reference gene primers. Only in-frame clones appear in the TCRdb table, and some are missing; sequencing was by immunoSEQ multiplex PCR. V and J calls plus clone size are reproduced from that table; the DNA served to infer D and trimming. This table holds roughly 230,000 clones, around 85% found once.

V and J are TRBV7-3 and TRBJ2-7; TRBD2 agrees at 13 bases. The source is a man aged 50 or older with COVID-19, enrolled during active disease. Source material: peripheral blood. The CDR3 region is CASSTSGGAYEQYF. In DNA, the CDR3 is TGTGCCAGCAGTACTAGCGGGGGGGCCTACGAGCAGTACTTC.